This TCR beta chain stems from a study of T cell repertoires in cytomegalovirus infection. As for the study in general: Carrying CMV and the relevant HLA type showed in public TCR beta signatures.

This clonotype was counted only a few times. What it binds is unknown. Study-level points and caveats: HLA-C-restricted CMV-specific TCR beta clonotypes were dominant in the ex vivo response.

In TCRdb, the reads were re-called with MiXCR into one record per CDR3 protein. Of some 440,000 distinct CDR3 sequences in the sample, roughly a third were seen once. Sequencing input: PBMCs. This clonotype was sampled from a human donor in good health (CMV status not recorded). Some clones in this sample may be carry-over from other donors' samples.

The CDR3: CASSLVGVHGREQYF. The CDR3 bases are TGTGCCAGCAGCTTAGTCGGGGTACATGGACGGGAGCAGTACTTC. The V and J genes are TRBV7-6 and TRBJ2-7; D might be TRBD2 (5 bases). Germline loops: CDR1 SGHVS, CDR2 FNYEAQ. The CDR3 length is 15 residues. V was clipped by 1 base and J by 7 bases, with 17 bases between them.